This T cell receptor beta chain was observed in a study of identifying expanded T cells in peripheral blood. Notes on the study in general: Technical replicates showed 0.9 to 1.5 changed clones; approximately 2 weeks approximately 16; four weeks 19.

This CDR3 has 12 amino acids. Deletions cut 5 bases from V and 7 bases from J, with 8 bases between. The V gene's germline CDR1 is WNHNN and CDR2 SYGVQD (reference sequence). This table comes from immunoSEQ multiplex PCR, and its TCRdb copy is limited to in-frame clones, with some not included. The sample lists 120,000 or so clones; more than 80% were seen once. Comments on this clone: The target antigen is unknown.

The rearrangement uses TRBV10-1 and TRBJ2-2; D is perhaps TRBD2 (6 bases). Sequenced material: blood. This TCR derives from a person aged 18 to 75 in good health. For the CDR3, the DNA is TGCGCCAGCAGTTCGGGGGTCGGGGAGCTGTTTTTT. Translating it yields CASSSGVGELFF.